The text below deals with one T cell receptor (beta chain). Its antigen is undetermined. These data are taken from a study of beta chain features in type 1 diabetes. Study-wide results and caveats: TCRB CDR3 length was moderately but significantly reduced in all four CD4+ subsets of Type 1 diabetes patients. Sequencing the cDNA could make cells with high TCR expression show up more than they should.

Since all of the isolated RNA was reverse transcribed, expressed TCRB transcripts were what got sequenced. Here immunoSEQ multiplex PCR was the method, and the copy in TCRdb shows in-frame clones only, minus some. The table shows 640,000 or so clones, with about an eighth occurring only once. Sequenced: naive CD4+ T cells from blood. The receptor's source is a man aged 18 to 29 with type 1 diabetes.

The CDR3 loop is CAWSENNYGYTF. The CDR3 DNA reads TGTGCCTGGAGTGAAAATAACTATGGCTACACCTTC. The genes are TRBV30 and TRBJ1-2; D call uncertain. The length of the CDR3 is 12 residues. CDR1 is GTSNPN, CDR2 SVGIG, per germline (reference sequence). V gave up 1 base and J gave up 1 base, with 4 bases separating them.